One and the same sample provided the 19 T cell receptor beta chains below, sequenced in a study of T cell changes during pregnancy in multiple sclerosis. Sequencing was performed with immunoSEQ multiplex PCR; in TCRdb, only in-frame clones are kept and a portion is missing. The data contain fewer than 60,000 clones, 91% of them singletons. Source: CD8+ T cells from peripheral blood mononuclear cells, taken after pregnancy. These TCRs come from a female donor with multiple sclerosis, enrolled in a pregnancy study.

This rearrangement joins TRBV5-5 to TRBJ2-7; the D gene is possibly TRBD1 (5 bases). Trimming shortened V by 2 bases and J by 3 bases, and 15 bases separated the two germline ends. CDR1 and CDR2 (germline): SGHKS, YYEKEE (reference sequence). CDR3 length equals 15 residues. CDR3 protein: CASSFSLGQNYEQYF. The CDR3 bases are TGTGCCAGCAGCTTCAGTTTGGGGCAGAACTACGAGCAGTACTTC.

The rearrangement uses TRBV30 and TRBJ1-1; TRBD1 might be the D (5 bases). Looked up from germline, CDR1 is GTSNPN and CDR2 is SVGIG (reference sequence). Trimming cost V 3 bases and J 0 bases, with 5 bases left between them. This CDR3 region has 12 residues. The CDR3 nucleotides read TGTGCCTGGAGCAGGGTGAACACTGAAGCTTTCTTT. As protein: CAWSRVNTEAFF.

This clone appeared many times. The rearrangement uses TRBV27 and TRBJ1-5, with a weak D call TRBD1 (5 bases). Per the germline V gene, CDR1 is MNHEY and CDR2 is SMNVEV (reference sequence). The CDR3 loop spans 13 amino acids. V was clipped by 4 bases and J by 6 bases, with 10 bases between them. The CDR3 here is CASSWGGSQPQHF. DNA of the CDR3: TGTGCCAGCAGTTGGGGGGGTAGTCAGCCCCAGCATTTT.

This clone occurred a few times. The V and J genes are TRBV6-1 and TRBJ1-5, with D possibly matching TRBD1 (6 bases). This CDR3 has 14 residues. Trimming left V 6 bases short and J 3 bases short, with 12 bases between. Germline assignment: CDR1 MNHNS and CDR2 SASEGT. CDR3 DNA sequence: TGTGCCAGCAGCCCCAGGGGTTACAATCAGCCCCAGCATTTT. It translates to CASSPRGYNQPQHF.

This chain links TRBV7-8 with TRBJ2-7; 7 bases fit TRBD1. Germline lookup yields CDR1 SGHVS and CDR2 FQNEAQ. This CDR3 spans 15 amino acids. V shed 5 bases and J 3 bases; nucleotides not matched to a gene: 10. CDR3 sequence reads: CASSRGQSDFYEQYF. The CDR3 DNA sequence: TGTGCCAGCAGCCGGGGACAGAGTGACTTCTACGAGCAGTACTTC.

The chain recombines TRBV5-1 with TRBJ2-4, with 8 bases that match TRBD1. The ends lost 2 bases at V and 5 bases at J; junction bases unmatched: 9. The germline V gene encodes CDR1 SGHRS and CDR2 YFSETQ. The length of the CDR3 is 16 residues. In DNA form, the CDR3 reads TGCGCCAGCAGCTTCCCCGTCGGGGGACAGGAAAACATTCAGTACTTC. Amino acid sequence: CASSFPVGGQENIQYF.

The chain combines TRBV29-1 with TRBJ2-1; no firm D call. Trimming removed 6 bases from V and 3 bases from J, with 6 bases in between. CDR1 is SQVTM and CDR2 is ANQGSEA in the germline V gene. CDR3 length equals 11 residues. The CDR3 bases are TGCAGCGTCAGAAGCTACAATGAGCAGTTCTTC. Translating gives CSVRSYNEQFF.

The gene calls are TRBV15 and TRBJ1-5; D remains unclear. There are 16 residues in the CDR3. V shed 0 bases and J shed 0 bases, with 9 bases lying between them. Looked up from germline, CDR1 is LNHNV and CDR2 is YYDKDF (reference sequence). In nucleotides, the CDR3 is TGTGCCACCAGCAGAGAGCGGTCGTATAGCAATCAGCCCCAGCATTTT. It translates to CATSRERSYSNQPQHF.

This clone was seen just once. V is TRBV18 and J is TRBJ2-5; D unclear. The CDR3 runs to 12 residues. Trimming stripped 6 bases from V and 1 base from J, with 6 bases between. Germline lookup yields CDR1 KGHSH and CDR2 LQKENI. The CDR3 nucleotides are TGTGCCAGCTCCCCTACCCAAGAGACCCAGTACTTC. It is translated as CASSPTQETQYF.

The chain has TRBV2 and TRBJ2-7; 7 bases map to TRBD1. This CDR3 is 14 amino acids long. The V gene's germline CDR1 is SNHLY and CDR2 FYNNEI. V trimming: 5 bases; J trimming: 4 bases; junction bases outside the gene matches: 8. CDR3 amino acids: CASSFGQVVYEQYF. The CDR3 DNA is TGTGCCAGCAGTTTCGGACAGGTAGTTTACGAGCAGTACTTC.

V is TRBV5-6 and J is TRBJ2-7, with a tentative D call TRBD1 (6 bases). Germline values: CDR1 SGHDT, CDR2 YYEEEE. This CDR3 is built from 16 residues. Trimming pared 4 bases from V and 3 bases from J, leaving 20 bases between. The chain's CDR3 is CASSIGQSLLIYEQYF. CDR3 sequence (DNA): TGTGCCAGCAGCATCGGACAGTCCCTTTTAATCTACGAGCAGTACTTC.

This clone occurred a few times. The CDR3 region is CASTQQGNQPQHF. Written as DNA, the CDR3 is TGTGCCAGCACCCAGCAGGGCAATCAGCCCCAGCATTTT. The chain combines TRBV13 with TRBJ1-5; no clear D gene. CDR1 is PRHDT, CDR2 FYEKMQ, per germline (reference sequence). Trimming stripped 7 bases from V and 2 bases from J, with 9 bases between. The CDR3 is 13 amino acids.

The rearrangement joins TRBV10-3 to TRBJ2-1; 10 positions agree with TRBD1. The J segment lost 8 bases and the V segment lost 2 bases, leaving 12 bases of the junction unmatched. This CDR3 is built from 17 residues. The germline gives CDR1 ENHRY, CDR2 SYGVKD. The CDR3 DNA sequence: TGTGCCATCAGTGAGGAGACGGACAGGGGGTTTGTTTATGAGCAGTTCTTC. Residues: CAISEETDRGFVYEQFF.

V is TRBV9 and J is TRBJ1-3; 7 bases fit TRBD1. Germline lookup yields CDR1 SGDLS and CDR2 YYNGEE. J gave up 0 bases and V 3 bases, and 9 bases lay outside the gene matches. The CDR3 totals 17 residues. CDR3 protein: CASSGGGGSSSGNTIYF. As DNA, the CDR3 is TGTGCCAGCAGCGGTGGAGGGGGCAGTAGCTCTGGAAACACCATATATTTT.

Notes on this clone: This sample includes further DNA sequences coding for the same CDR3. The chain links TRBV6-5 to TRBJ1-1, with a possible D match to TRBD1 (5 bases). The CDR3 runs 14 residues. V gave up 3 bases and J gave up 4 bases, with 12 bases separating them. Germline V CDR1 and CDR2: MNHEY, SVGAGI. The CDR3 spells CASSYSQGGTEAFF. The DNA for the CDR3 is TGTGCCAGCAGTTATAGTCAGGGCGGCACTGAAGCTTTCTTT.

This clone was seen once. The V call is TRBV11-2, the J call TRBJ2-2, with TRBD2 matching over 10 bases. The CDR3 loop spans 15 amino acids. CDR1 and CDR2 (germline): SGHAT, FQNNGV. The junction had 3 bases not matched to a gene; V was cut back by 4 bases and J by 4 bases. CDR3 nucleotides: TGTGCCAGCAGCTCTAGCGGGGGAAGCACCGGGGAGCTGTTTTTT. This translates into CASSSSGGSTGELFF.

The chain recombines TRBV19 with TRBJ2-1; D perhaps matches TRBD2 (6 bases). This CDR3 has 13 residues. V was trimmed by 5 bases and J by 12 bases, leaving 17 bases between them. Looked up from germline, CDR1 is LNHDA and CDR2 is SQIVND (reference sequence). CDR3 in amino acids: CASSERTMLGQFF. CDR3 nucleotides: TGTGCCAGTAGTGAGCGGACTATGCTCGGGCAGTTCTTC.

CDR3 DNA: TGTGCCGCTCAGGGGATCGGTGACACCGGGGAGCTGTTTTTT. As protein: CAAQGIGDTGELFF. The V gene is TRBV19, the J gene TRBJ2-2; tentatively, D is TRBD1 (6 bases). The CDR3 runs 14 residues. V lost 11 bases to trimming and J lost 3 bases, with 16 bases between them. Germline V CDR1 and CDR2: LNHDA, SQIVND (reference sequence). The whole variable domain, filled in from reference TRBV19 and TRBJ2-2, reads DGGITQSPKYLFRKEGQNVTLSCEQNLNHDAMYWYRQDPGQGLRLIYYSQIVNDFQKGDIAEGYSVSREKKESFPLTVTSAQKNPTAFYLCAAQGIGDTGELFFGEGSRLTVL.

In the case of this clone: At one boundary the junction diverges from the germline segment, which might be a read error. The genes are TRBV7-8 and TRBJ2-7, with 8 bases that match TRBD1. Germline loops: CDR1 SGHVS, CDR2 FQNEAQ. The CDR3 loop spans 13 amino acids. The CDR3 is CASSLGTGYEQYF. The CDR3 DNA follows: TGTGCCAGCAGCCTGGGGACAGGCTACGAGCAGTATTTC.